One and the same sample provided the 24 T cell receptor beta chains below, sequenced in a study of T cells in Graves' hyperthyroidism and ophthalmopathy. TCR beta CDR3 sequences were amplified from RNA transcripts. The HTBI set primed first-round TCR CDR3 RT-PCR. TCRdb reprocessed the multiplex PCR reads via MiXCR and lists one record per CDR3 protein. Among hundreds of thousands of distinct CDR3 sequences listed, more than 15% were seen once. Sequenced sample: blood. The source is a woman younger than 35 with Graves' hyperthyroidism.

Regarding this clonotype: This clone may be a read error of a much larger clone one base away. V usage is TRBV5-1 and J usage is TRBJ1-2, with D unclear. The length of the CDR3 is 15 residues. CDR1 and CDR2 (germline): SGHRS, YFSETQ. In DNA, the CDR3 is TGCGCCAGCAGCTTGGAATCAGCGACTAACCATGGCTACACCTTC. It encodes CASSLESATNHGYTF. Complete variable domain (other parts from reference TRBV5-1 and TRBJ1-2): KAGVTQTPRYLIKTRGQQVTLSCSPISGHRSVSWYQQTPGQGLQFLFEYFSETQRNKGNFPGRFSGRQFSNSRSEMNVSTLELGDSALYLCASSLESATNHGYTFGSGTRLTVV.

In this sample, this clonotype turned up many times. This rearrangement joins TRBV2 to TRBJ1-5; unclear D gene. Trimming stripped 4 bases from V and 6 bases from J, with 10 bases between. This CDR3 spans 13 amino acids. Germline V gene lookup returns CDR1 SNHLY and CDR2 FYNNEI. The CDR3 nucleotides read TGTGCCAGCAGTGTGGACGGTGGTCAGCCCCAGCATTTT. This gives the protein CASSVDGGQPQHF.

The genes are TRBV20-1 and TRBJ2-5; TRBD2 aligns across 7 bases. CDR1 and CDR2 (germline): DFQATT, SNEGSKA (reference sequence). V was clipped by 3 bases and J by 3 bases; unmatched bases: 4. There are 13 residues in the CDR3. CDR3 nucleotides: TGCAGTGCTAGGCCCCGGGGGGAAGAGACCCAGTACTTC. Its translation: CSARPRGEETQYF.

This clonotype was counted many times. The chain joins TRBV3-1 to TRBJ2-3; possibly TRBD2 for D (5 bases). The CDR3 covers 15 residues. Germline V gives CDR1 LGHDT, CDR2 YNNKEL (reference sequence). Trimming stripped 0 bases from V and 6 bases from J, with 13 bases between. The CDR3 sequence: CASSQDAIALDTQYF. DNA of the CDR3: TGTGCCAGCAGCCAAGATGCGATAGCGTTGGATACGCAGTATTTT.

This clonotype was counted between two and nine times. This chain joins TRBV6-5 and TRBJ1-2; tentatively, D is TRBD1 (6 bases). Trimming took off 2 bases at V and 6 bases at J, with 16 bases between the two ends. Germline CDR1 and CDR2: MNHEY and SVGAGI. The CDR3 has 15 amino acids. CDR3 amino acids: CASSYRSGQLHGYTF. In nucleotides, the CDR3 is TGTGCCAGCAGTTACAGGTCTGGACAGCTTCATGGCTACACCTTC.

This chain uses TRBV14 with TRBJ2-3; no clear D gene. Germline CDR1 and CDR2: SGHDN and FVKESK. The CDR3 totals 13 residues. V lost 1 base, J lost 4 bases, and 6 bases lay in between. CDR3 DNA: TGTGCCAGCAGCCAAGCTGCGTCAGATACGCAGTATTTT. This translates into CASSQAASDTQYF.

This clonotype came up many times. The V and J genes are TRBV29-1 and TRBJ1-1; TRBD1 matches at 10 bases. V was pared by 0 bases and J by 1 base, with 17 bases of the junction left unmatched. The CDR3 covers 20 residues. Per germline, CDR1 SQVTM and CDR2 ANQGSEA. In nucleotides, the CDR3 is TGCAGCGTTGAAGATCTACCGGATGATGTCTGGGACAGGGGGAACACTGAAGCTTTCTTT. Its translation is CSVEDLPDDVWDRGNTEAFF.

This clonotype was counted many times. V usage is TRBV28 and J usage is TRBJ1-1, with D possibly being TRBD1 (5 bases). The CDR3 covers 14 residues. The V gene lost 3 bases and the J gene lost 6 bases, with 14 bases spanning the gap. Germline CDR1 is MDHEN and CDR2 is SYDVKM. The CDR3 protein is CASSLAGASAEAFF. CDR3 sequence (DNA): TGTGCCAGCAGTTTGGCTGGGGCTAGTGCTGAAGCTTTCTTT. Variable domain in full (rest from reference TRBV28 and TRBJ1-1): DVKVTQSSRYLVKRTGEKVFLECVQDMDHENMFWYRQDPGLGLRLIYFSYDVKMKEKGDIPEGYSVSREKKERFSLILESASTNQTSMYLCASSLAGASAEAFFGQGTRLTVV.

This clonotype was observed a single time. The rearrangement uses TRBV4-1 and TRBJ1-5; D remains ambiguous. Germline lookup yields CDR1 MGHRA and CDR2 YSYEKL. The CDR3 length is 12 residues. Trimming pared 6 bases from V and 5 bases from J, leaving 8 bases between. The CDR3 region is CASRGRDQPQHF. CDR3 DNA sequence: TGCGCCAGCAGAGGAAGGGATCAGCCCCAGCATTTT.

This clonotype was seen at least ten times. The chain recombines TRBV28 with TRBJ2-7; 14 nucleotides match TRBD2. Trimming at V came to 7 bases and at J to 9 bases, leaving 11 bases not matched to a gene. CDR3 length: 15 amino acids. Germline CDR1 reads MDHEN; CDR2 reads SYDVKM. The CDR3 loop is CASTRGTSGRAWQYF. The CDR3, as DNA: TGTGCCAGCACCCGTGGGACTAGCGGGAGAGCTTGGCAGTACTTC.

This clonotype was counted at least ten times. The chain carries TRBV11-2 and TRBJ1-1; 9 bases align to TRBD1. This CDR3 spans 15 amino acids. CDR1 is SGHAT and CDR2 is FQNNGV in the germline V gene. With V trimmed by 3 bases and J by 11 bases, 13 bases remained unmatched. CDR3 sequence: CASSLTDRGVGRAFF. CDR3 nucleotide sequence: TGTGCCAGCAGCTTGACGGACAGGGGAGTTGGGAGGGCTTTCTTT.

The table lists this clonotype with a few counts. The rearrangement joins TRBV9 to TRBJ2-7; possibly TRBD1 for D (6 bases). Trimming pared 0 bases from V and 5 bases from J, leaving 18 bases between. CDR3 length equals 16 residues. Looked up from germline, CDR1 is SGDLS and CDR2 is YYNGEE. The CDR3 sequence is CASSVGYRASMHEQYF. DNA of the CDR3: TGTGCCAGCAGCGTAGGCTACAGGGCATCTATGCACGAGCAGTACTTC.

This clonotype was recorded a few times. The chain employs TRBV20-1 and TRBJ2-6, with D perhaps matching TRBD1 or TRBD2 (5 bases each). Per the germline V gene, CDR1 is DFQATT and CDR2 is SNEGSKA (reference sequence). This CDR3 contains 18 residues. Deletions cut 2 bases from V and 0 bases from J, with 17 bases between. CDR3 loop: CSARTTGRASSGANVLTF. Here the CDR3 DNA reads TGCAGTGCTAGAACTACGGGACGCGCCTCCTCTGGGGCCAACGTCCTGACTTTC.

This clonotype was detected many times. CDR3 loop: CASSSGGWLYNEQFF. The CDR3 DNA reads TGTGCCAGCAGCTCAGGGGGGTGGCTATACAATGAGCAGTTCTTC. The chain links TRBV11-1 to TRBJ2-1; a weak D match, TRBD1 (7 bases). The CDR3 is 15 residues long. Germline V gene lookup returns CDR1 SGHAT and CDR2 FQDESV (reference sequence). V lost 4 bases and J 4 bases, leaving 14 bases between the germline ends.

This clonotype occurred many times. The chain combines TRBV6-1 with TRBJ1-5; D is possibly TRBD1 (6 bases). Germline CDR1 and CDR2: MNHNS and SASEGT. There are 13 residues in the CDR3. Deletions cut 4 bases from V and 5 bases from J, with 9 bases between. This CDR3 is CASSGYRDQPQHF. The CDR3 nucleotides read TGTGCCAGCAGTGGATACAGGGATCAGCCCCAGCATTTT.

This clonotype was detected ten times or more. The gene calls are TRBV5-1 and TRBJ2-7; 8 bases are a match to TRBD2. Trimming removed 0 bases from V and 4 bases from J; junction bases left unmatched: 3. The V gene's germline CDR1 is SGHRS and CDR2 YFSETQ. The CDR3 spans 14 residues. CDR3 bases: TGCGCCAGCAGCTTGGAACTAGCGGAATACGAGCAGTACTTC. It encodes CASSLELAEYEQYF.

This clonotype was seen ten or more times. The V and J genes are TRBV11-1 and TRBJ2-7, with unresolved D. V lost 1 base, J lost 4 bases, and 17 bases lay in between. The CDR3 covers 16 residues. Per the germline V gene, CDR1 is SGHAT and CDR2 is FQDESV (reference sequence). The CDR3 DNA sequence: TGTGCCAGCAGCTTAGTAGCAAGCGTCTCATTTTACGAGCAGTACTTC. Translation: CASSLVASVSFYEQYF.

Worth noting for this clonotype: At one end the junction does not follow the germline gene, possibly because of a read error. This rearrangement joins TRBV24-1 to TRBJ2-2, with 8 bases identical to TRBD1. The CDR3 sequence is 15 residues long. Looked up from germline, CDR1 is KGHDR and CDR2 is SFDVKD. CDR3 loop: CATSEARGPDGGLFF. In DNA form, the CDR3 reads TGTGCCACCAGTGAGGCCAGGGGGCCGGACGGGGGGCTGTTTTTT.

V and J are TRBV2 and TRBJ2-5; 12 bases map to TRBD2. This CDR3 is built from 14 residues. Germline CDR1 and CDR2: SNHLY and FYNNEI. V gave up 7 bases and J gave up 7 bases; unmatched junction bases: 7. Written as DNA, the CDR3 is TGTGCCAGCAACCCTAGCGGGGGGGCCGCGACCCAGTACTTC. It encodes CASNPSGGAATQYF.

This clonotype was counted a single time. This chain links TRBV3-1 with TRBJ2-2, with a tentative D call TRBD1 (7 bases). Germline V gene lookup returns CDR1 LGHDT and CDR2 YNNKEL (reference sequence). Trimming left V 4 bases short and J 5 bases short, with 17 bases between. The CDR3 covers 16 residues. CDR3 nucleotide sequence: TGTGCCAGCAGCCCCGGGCAGGGGGAGGCTACCGGGGAGCTGTTTTTT. Residues: CASSPGQGEATGELFF.

The chain employs TRBV5-1 and TRBJ1-5, with 9 bases fitting TRBD1. The V and J ends lost 4 bases and 5 bases, in that order; junction bases with no gene match: 10. This CDR3 comprises 16 residues. Germline V gene sequence: CDR1 SGHRS, CDR2 YFSETQ. The CDR3 spells CASSETGGQWYQPQHF. DNA of the CDR3: TGCGCCAGCAGCGAAACAGGGGGCCAATGGTATCAGCCCCAGCATTTT.

A remark on this clonotype: Since a much larger clone is just one base distant, this may be a read error. V gene TRBV12-3 or TRBV12-4 combines with J gene TRBJ2-1; TRBD2 agrees at 12 bases. The CDR3 is 15 amino acids. CDR3 amino acids: CASSPGLAGYNEQLF. CDR3 sequence (DNA): TGTGCCAGCAGTCCTGGACTAGCGGGATACAATGAGCAGCTCTTC.

The chain couples TRBV19 to TRBJ2-1; TRBD2 matches 14 bases. J gave up 4 bases and V 4 bases, and 6 bases lay outside the gene matches. The CDR3 contains 17 residues. Germline CDR1 and CDR2: LNHDA and SQIVND (reference sequence). DNA of the CDR3: TGTGCCAGTAGTACATTAAGGACTAGCGGGAGGTACAATGAGCAGTTCTTC. Its translation: CASSTLRTSGRYNEQFF.

The CDR3 bases are TGTGCCAGTATGGGAGGGGGCAACCGTTACATTCAGTACTTC. Amino acids: CASMGGGNRYIQYF. This rearrangement joins TRBV19 to TRBJ2-4; D might be TRBD1 or TRBD2, each matching 7 bases. The length of the CDR3 is 14 residues. Trimming cost V 7 bases and J 8 bases, with 18 bases left between them. Germline V gene sequence: CDR1 LNHDA, CDR2 SQIVND (reference sequence).